This T cell receptor (beta chain) was recorded in a study of T cell responses to AZD1222 COVID-19 vaccine. This CDR3 has 13 residues. The V gene's germline CDR1 is SNHLY and CDR2 FYNNEI. V was clipped by 5 bases and J by 0 bases, with 5 bases between them. Some clones are missing from TCRdb's copy, which holds only in-frame ones; the method was immunoSEQ multiplex PCR. The data show some 120,000 clones, around 83% seen once. The chain recombines TRBV2 with TRBJ1-5, with D hard to call. The input for sequencing was peripheral blood, taken on day 0 of AZD1222 vaccination. This sequence originates from an adult in good health. DNA for the CDR3: TGTGCCAGCAGTCGGTATAGCAATCAGCCCCAGCATTTT. It encodes CASSRYSNQPQHF.